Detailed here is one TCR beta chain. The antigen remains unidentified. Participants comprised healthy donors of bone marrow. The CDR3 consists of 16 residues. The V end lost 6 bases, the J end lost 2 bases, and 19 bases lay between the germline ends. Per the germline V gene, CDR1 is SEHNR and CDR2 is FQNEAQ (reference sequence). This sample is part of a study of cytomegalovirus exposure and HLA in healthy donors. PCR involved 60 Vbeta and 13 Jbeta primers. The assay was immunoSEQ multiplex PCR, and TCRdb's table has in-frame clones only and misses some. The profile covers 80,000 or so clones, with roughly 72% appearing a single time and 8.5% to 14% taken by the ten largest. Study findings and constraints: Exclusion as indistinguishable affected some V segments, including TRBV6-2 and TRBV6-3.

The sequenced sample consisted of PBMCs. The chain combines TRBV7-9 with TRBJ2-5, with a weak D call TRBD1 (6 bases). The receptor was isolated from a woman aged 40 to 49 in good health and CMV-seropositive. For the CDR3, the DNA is TGTGCCAGCAGTCAACGGGACACGCACACACAAGAGACCCAGTACTTC. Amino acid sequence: CASSQRDTHTQETQYF.